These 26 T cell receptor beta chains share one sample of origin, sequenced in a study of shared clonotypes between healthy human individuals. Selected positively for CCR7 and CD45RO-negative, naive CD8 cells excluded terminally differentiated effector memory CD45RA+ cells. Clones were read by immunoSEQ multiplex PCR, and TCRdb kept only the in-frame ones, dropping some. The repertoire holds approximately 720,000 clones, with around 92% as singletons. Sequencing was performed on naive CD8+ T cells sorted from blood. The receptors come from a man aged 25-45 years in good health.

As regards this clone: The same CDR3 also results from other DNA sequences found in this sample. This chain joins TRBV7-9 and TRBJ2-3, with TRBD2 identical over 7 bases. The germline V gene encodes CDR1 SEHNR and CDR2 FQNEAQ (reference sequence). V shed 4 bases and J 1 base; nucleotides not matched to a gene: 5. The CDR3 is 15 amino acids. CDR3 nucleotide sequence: TGTGCCAGCAGCTCCTCTAGCGGTGGCACAGATACGCAGTATTTT. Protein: CASSSSSGGTDTQYF.

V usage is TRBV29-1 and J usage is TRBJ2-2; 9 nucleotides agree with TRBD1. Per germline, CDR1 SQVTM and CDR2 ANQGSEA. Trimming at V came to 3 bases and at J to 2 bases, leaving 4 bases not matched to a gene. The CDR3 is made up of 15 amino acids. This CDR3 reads CSVDKGQGNTGELFF. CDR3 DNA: TGCAGCGTTGACAAGGGACAGGGAAACACCGGGGAGCTGTTTTTT.

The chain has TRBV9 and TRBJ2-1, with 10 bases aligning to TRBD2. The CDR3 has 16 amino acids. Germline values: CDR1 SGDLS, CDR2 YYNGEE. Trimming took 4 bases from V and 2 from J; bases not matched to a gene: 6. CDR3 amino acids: CASSPPGLAAYNEQFF. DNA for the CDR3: TGTGCCAGCAGCCCTCCCGGACTAGCGGCCTACAATGAGCAGTTCTTC.

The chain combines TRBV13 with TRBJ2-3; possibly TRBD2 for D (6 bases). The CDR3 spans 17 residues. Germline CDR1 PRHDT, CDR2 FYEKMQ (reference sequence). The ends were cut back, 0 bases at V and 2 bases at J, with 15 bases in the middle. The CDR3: CASSLGPFAGNTDTQYF. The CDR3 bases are TGTGCCAGCAGCTTAGGGCCTTTTGCGGGAAACACAGATACGCAGTATTTT.

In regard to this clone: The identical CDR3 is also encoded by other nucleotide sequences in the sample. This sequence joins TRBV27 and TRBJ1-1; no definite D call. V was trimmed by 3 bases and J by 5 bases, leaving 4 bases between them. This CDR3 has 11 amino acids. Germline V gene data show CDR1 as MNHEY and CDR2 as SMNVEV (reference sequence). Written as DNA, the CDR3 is TGTGCCAGCAGTTTCGGGACTGAAGCTTTCTTT. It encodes CASSFGTEAFF.

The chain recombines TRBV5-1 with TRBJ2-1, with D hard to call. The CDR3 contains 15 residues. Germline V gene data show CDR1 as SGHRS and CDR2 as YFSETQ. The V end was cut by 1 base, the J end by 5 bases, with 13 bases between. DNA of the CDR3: TGCGCCAGCAGCTTGTATTCAGGACCAAACAATGAGCAGTTCTTC. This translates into CASSLYSGPNNEQFF. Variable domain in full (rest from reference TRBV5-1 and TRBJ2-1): KAGVTQTPRYLIKTRGQQVTLSCSPISGHRSVSWYQQTPGQGLQFLFEYFSETQRNKGNFPGRFSGRQFSNSRSEMNVSTLELGDSALYLCASSLYSGPNNEQFFGPGTRLTVL.

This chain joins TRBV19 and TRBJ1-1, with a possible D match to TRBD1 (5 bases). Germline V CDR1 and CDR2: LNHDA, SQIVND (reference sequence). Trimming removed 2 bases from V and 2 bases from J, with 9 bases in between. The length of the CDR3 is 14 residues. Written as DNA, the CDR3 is TGTGCCAGTAGTATACCTACAGGAAACACTGAAGCTTTCTTT. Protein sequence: CASSIPTGNTEAFF.

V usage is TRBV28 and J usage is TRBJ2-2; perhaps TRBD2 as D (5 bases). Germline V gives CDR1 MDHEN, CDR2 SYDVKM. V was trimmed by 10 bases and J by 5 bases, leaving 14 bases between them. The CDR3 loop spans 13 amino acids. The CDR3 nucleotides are TGTGCCACGAGGGTCAGAGAAACCGGGGAGCTGTTTTTT. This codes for CATRVRETGELFF. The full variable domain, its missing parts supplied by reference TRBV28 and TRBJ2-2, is DVKVTQSSRYLVKRTGEKVFLECVQDMDHENMFWYRQDPGLGLRLIYFSYDVKMKEKGDIPEGYSVSREKKERFSLILESASTNQTSMYLCATRVRETGELFFGEGSRLTVL.

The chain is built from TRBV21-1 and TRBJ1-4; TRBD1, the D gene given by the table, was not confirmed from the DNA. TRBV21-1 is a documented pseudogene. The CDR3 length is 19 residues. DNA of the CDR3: TGTGCCAGCAGCAAAAAGACAGGGGTATTGGAAACAACTAATGAAAAACTGTTTTTT. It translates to CASSKKTGVLETTNEKLFF.

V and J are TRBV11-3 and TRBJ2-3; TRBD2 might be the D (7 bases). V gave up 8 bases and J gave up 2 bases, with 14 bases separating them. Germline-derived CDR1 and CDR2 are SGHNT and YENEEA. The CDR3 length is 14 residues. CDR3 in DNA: TGTGCCAGCGGGGGAGGGGGTACCACAGATACGCAGTATTTT. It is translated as CASGGGGTTDTQYF.

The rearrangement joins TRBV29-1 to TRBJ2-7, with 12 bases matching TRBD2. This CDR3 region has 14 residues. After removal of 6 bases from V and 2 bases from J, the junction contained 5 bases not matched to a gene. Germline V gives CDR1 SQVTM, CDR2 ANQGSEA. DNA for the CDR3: TGCAGCGTAGAGACTAGCGGGGGAACCTACGAGCAGTACTTC. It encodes CSVETSGGTYEQYF.

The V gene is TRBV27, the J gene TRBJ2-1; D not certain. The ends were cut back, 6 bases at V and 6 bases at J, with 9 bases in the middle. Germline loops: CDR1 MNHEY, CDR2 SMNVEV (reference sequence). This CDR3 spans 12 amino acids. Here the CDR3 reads CASRDNPNEQFF. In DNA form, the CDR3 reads TGTGCCAGCAGAGACAACCCCAATGAGCAGTTCTTC.

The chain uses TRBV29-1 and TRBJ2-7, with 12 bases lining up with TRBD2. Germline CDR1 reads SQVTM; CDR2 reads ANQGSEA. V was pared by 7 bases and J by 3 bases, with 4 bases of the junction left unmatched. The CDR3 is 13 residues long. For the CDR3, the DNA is TGCAGCGCTTCGACTAGCGGGAGCTACGAGCAGTACTTC. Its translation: CSASTSGSYEQYF.

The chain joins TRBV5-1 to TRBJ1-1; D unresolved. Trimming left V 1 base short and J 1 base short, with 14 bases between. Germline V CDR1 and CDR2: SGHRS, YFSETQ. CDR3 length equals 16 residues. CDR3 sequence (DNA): TGCGCCAGCAGCTTGTTCTTATTAGGCCAGAACACTGAAGCTTTCTTT. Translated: CASSLFLLGQNTEAFF.

CDR3 in amino acids: CASGGGIDSNRAYNEQFF. CDR3 DNA sequence: TGTGCCAGCGGAGGGGGGATCGACAGTAATAGGGCCTACAATGAGCAGTTCTTC. The rearrangement links TRBV9 to TRBJ2-1; D is perhaps TRBD1 or TRBD2 (6 bases each). Trimming removed 7 bases from V and 2 bases from J, with 25 bases in between. The V gene's germline CDR1 is SGDLS and CDR2 YYNGEE. This CDR3 region has 18 residues.

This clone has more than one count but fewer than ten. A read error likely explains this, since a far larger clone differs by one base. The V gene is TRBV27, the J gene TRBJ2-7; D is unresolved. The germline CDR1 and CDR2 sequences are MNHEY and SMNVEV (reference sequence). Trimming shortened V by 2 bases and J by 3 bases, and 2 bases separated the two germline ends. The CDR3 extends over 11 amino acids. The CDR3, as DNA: TGTGCCAGCAGTTTAATCTACGAGCAGTACTTC. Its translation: CASSLIYEQYF.

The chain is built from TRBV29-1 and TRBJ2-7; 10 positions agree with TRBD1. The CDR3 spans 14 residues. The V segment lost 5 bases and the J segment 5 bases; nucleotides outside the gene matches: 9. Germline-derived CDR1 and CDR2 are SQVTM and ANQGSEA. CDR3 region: CSVPWGQGLDEQYF. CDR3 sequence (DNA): TGCAGCGTTCCCTGGGGACAGGGGCTAGACGAGCAGTACTTC.

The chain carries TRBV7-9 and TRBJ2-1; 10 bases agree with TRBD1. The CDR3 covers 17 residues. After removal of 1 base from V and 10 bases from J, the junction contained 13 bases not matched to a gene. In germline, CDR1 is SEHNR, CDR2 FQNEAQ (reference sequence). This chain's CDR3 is CASSLEGQGPDRYEQFF. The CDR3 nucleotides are TGTGCCAGCAGCTTAGAGGGACAGGGGCCGGACCGATACGAGCAGTTCTTC.

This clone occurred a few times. CDR3 bases: TGTGCCATCAGGGACCTACAGGGCGGGGACACCGGGGAGCTGTTTTTT. Translated: CAIRDLQGGDTGELFF. V usage is TRBV10-3 and J usage is TRBJ2-2; D is tentatively TRBD1 or TRBD2 (6 bases each). This CDR3 has 16 residues. Trimming stripped 6 bases from V and 3 bases from J, with 17 bases between. The germline CDR1 and CDR2 sequences are ENHRY and SYGVKD.

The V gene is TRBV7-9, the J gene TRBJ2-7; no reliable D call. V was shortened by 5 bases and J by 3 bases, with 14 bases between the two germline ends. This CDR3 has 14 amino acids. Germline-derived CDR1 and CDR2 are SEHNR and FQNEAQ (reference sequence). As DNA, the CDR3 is TGTGCCAGCAGCCCCGCGTCACACCTCTACGAGCAGTACTTC. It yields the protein CASSPASHLYEQYF.

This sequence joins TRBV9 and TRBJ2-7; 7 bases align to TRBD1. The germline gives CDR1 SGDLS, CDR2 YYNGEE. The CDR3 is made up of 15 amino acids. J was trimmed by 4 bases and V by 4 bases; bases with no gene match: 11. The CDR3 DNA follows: TGTGCCAGCAGCCCTCGGGACAGTCCCTTTTACGAGCAGTACTTC. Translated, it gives CASSPRDSPFYEQYF.

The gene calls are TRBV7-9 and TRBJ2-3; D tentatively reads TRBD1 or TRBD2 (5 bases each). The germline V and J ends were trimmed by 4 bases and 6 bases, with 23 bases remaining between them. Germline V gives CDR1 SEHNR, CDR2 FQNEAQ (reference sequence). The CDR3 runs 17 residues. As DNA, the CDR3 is TGTGCCAGCAGCTACCCAAGTGGGGGTTTGTTATCGGATACGCAGTATTTT. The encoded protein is CASSYPSGGLLSDTQYF.

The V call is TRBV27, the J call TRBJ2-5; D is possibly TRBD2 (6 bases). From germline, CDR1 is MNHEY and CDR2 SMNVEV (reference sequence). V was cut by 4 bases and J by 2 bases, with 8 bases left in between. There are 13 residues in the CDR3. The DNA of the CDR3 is TGTGCCAGCAGTTCAGGGACTCAAGAGACCCAGTACTTC. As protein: CASSSGTQETQYF.

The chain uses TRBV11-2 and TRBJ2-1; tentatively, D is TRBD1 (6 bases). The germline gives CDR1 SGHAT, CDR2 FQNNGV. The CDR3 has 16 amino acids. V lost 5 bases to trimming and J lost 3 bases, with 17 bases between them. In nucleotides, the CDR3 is TGTGCCAGCAGCCTAAGCCCGGGACACAGCTACAATGAGCAGTTCTTC. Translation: CASSLSPGHSYNEQFF.

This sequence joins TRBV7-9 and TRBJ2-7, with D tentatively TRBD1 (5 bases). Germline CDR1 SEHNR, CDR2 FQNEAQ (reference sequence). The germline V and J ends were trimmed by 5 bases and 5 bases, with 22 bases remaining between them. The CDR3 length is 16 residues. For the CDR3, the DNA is TGTGCCAGCAGCACCCTGGGAAGCAGGGCTAGACACGAGCAGTACTTC. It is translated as CASSTLGSRARHEQYF.

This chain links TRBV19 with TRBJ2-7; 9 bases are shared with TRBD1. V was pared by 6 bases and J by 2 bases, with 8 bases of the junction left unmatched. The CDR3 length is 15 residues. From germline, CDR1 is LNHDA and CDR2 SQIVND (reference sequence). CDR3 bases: TGTGCCAGTAGGGATTGGGACAGGGACCCCTACGAGCAGTACTTC. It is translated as CASRDWDRDPYEQYF.